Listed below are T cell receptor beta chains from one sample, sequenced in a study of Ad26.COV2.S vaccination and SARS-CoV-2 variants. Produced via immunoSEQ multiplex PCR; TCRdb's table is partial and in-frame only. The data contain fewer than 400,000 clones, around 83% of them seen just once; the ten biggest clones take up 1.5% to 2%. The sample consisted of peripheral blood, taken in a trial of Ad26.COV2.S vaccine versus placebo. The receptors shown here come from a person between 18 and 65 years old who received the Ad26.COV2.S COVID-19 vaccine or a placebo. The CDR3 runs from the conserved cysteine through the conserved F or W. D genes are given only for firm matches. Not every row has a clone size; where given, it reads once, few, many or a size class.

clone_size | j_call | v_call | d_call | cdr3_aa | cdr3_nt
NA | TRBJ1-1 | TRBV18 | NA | CASSYGRTEAFF | TGTGCCAGCTCATATGGACGGACTGAAGCTTTCTTT
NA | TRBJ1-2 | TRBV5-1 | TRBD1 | CASSLGQGPFYGYTF | TGCGCCAGCAGCTTAGGACAGGGCCCATTCTATGGCTACACCTTC
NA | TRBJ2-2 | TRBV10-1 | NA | CASSGDHLGTGELFF | TGCGCCAGCAGCGGGGACCACCTCGGCACCGGGGAGCTGTTTTTT
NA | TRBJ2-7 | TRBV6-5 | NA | CASRQGGGLGNEQYF | TGTGCCAGCAGGCAGGGCGGGGGCCTTGGGAACGAGCAGTACTTC
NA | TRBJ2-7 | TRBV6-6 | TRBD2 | CASSYSIAGGHFEQYF | TGTGCCAGCAGTTACTCTATAGCGGGGGGGCACTTTGAGCAGTACTTC
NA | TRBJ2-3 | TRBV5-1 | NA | CASSLASRGSTDTQYF | TGCGCCAGCAGCTTGGCCTCCAGGGGAAGCACAGATACGCAGTATTTT
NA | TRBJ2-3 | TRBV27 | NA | CASRDAGINTQYF | TGTGCCAGCAGGGACGCAGGGATTAATACGCAGTATTTT
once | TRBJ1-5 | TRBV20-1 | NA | CSASVGSISNQPQHF | TGCAGTGCTAGTGTGGGGTCCATAAGCAATCAGCCCCAGCATTTT
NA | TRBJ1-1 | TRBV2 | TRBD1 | CATAGGQGLSTEAFF | TGTGCCACTGCAGGGGGACAGGGCTTGAGCACTGAAGCTTTCTTT
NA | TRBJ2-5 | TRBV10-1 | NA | CASKGWGKETQYF | TGCGCCAGCAAGGGATGGGGCAAAGAGACCCAGTACTTC
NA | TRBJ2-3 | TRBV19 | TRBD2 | CASSIEGTSGGVDTQYF | TGTGCCAGTAGTATAGAGGGGACTAGCGGGGGTGTAGATACGCAGTATTTT